Below, 28 T cell receptor beta chains from the same sample are listed, as sequenced in a study of blood T cell repertoires in COVID-19. Generated by immunoSEQ multiplex PCR, the TCRdb table keeps only in-frame clones and is missing some. The sample shows about 190,000 clones, more than 60% of them seen only once. The sequenced sample consisted of peripheral blood. The receptors were sampled from a man aged 45 to 65 who had recovered from COVID-19.

The chain employs TRBV11-2 and TRBJ1-5; D is ambiguous. V dropped 2 bases and J dropped 4 bases, with 12 bases sitting between them. The CDR3 covers 15 residues. Per the germline V gene, CDR1 is SGHAT and CDR2 is FQNNGV. Here the CDR3 reads CASSLTGNLNQPQHF. The CDR3 coding sequence is TGTGCCAGCAGCTTAACCGGGAATCTGAATCAGCCCCAGCATTTT.

The gene calls are TRBV24-1 and TRBJ2-1, with 15 bases matching TRBD2. The CDR3 extends over 17 amino acids. The V gene end was trimmed by 4 bases and the J gene end by 6 bases; junction bases not matched to a gene: 6. In germline, CDR1 is KGHDR, CDR2 SFDVKD. CDR3 sequence (DNA): TGTGCCACCAGTGACCCCGGACTAGCGGGAGGGCGCAATGAGCAGTTCTTC. Its translation: CATSDPGLAGGRNEQFF.

The CDR3 DNA follows: TGTGCCACCCAAAGGACAGGGGGAAACACCGGGGAGCTGTTTTTT. Translating it yields CATQRTGGNTGELFF. V is TRBV10-3 and J is TRBJ2-2; 10 positions agree with TRBD1. V lost 10 bases to trimming and J lost 2 bases; unmatched junction nucleotides: 7. Germline loops: CDR1 ENHRY, CDR2 SYGVKD. The CDR3 covers 15 residues.

This rearrangement joins TRBV12-2 to TRBJ1-2; the table's TRBD1 call for D was not verified on the DNA. TRBV12-2 is a documented pseudogene. The CDR3 consists of 14 residues. CDR3 sequence reads: CASRSPDRPGGYTF. The DNA for the CDR3 is TGTGCAAGTCGCTCGCCCGACAGGCCTGGAGGCTACACCTTC.

The V call is TRBV9, the J call TRBJ2-1, with D possibly matching TRBD2 (6 bases). Germline V lookup: CDR1 SGDLS, CDR2 YYNGEE. The germline V and J ends were trimmed by 2 bases and 11 bases, with 11 bases remaining between them. This CDR3 comprises 12 residues. The CDR3 region has the DNA TGTGCCAGCAGCGTCCCGGCGGGACAGCAGTTCTTC. The encoded protein is CASSVPAGQQFF.

V gene TRBV5-1 combines with J gene TRBJ2-3, with 8 bases that match TRBD2. V shed 1 base and J 0 bases; nucleotides not matched to a gene: 1. The germline gives CDR1 SGHRS, CDR2 YFSETQ. The CDR3 is 15 amino acids. The chain's CDR3 is CASSLTSGSTDTQYF. CDR3 nucleotide sequence: TGCGCCAGCAGCTTGACTAGCGGAAGCACAGATACGCAGTATTTT.

This chain uses TRBV7-2 with TRBJ2-7, with TRBD1 matching 7 bases. This CDR3 region has 14 residues. V lost 0 bases and J lost 7; bases outside the gene matches: 6. In germline, CDR1 is SGHTA, CDR2 FQGNSA. The CDR3, as DNA: TGTGCCAGCAGCTTAGCGTTTCAGGGGGATGAGCAGTACTTC. Translating it yields CASSLAFQGDEQYF.

The chain combines TRBV9 with TRBJ2-3, with D unclear. This CDR3 contains 15 residues. Germline-derived CDR1 and CDR2 are SGDLS and YYNGEE. V shed 0 bases and J shed 0 bases, with 8 bases lying between them. CDR3 residues: CASSVVFGSTDTQYF. The DNA of the CDR3 is TGTGCCAGCAGCGTAGTGTTCGGTAGCACAGATACGCAGTATTTT. Supplemented by reference TRBV9 and TRBJ2-3, the full variable domain reads DSGVTQTPKHLITATGQRVTLRCSPRSGDLSVYWYQQSLDQGLQFLIQYYNGEERAKGNILERFSAQQFPDLHSELNLSSLELGDSALYFCASSVVFGSTDTQYFGPGTRLTVL.

CDR3 sequence reads: CASSPALAVPNEQYF. In nucleotides, the CDR3 is TGTGCCAGCTCACCAGCCCTAGCAGTGCCCAACGAGCAGTACTTC. V usage is TRBV18 and J usage is TRBJ2-7; a weak D match, TRBD2 (5 bases). The CDR3 totals 15 residues. Trimming removed 2 bases at V and 5 bases at J, with 16 bases between. Per germline, CDR1 KGHSH and CDR2 LQKENI.

The chain carries TRBV19 and TRBJ1-1; the D gene is possibly TRBD1 (6 bases). V shed 4 bases and J shed 0 bases, with 15 bases lying between them. The CDR3 is 16 residues long. Germline CDR1 is LNHDA and CDR2 is SQIVND (reference sequence). For the CDR3, the DNA is TGTGCCAGTAGTAGCGGGGGCACCCGCCTGAACACTGAAGCTTTCTTT. It translates to CASSSGGTRLNTEAFF.

The chain combines TRBV28 with TRBJ2-2, with 8 bases identical to TRBD2. CDR3 length: 15 residues. Germline loops: CDR1 MDHEN, CDR2 SYDVKM. The J segment lost 3 bases and the V segment lost 4 bases, leaving 4 bases of the junction unmatched. CDR3 sequence reads: CASSWGGGYTGELFF. CDR3 sequence (DNA): TGTGCCAGCAGTTGGGGCGGGGGGTACACCGGGGAGCTGTTTTTT. The full variable domain, in which reference TRBV28 and TRBJ2-2 provide the parts outside the CDR3, is DVKVTQSSRYLVKRTGEKVFLECVQDMDHENMFWYRQDPGLGLRLIYFSYDVKMKEKGDIPEGYSVSREKKERFSLILESASTNQTSMYLCASSWGGGYTGELFFGEGSRLTVL.

The chain recombines TRBV5-4 with TRBJ1-1; D is undetermined. Trimming took 0 bases from V and 7 from J, leaving 7 bases between them. The CDR3 length is 12 residues. The germline V gene has CDR1 SGHNT and CDR2 YYREEE (reference sequence). The CDR3: CASSLAGSEAFF. CDR3 coding DNA: TGTGCCAGCAGCTTGGCGGGGAGTGAAGCTTTCTTT.

CDR3 protein: CASSLSGTGSPEAFF. The CDR3 region has the DNA TGCGCCAGCAGCTTGTCCGGGACAGGGTCTCCTGAAGCTTTCTTT. The genes are TRBV5-1 and TRBJ1-1, with 9 bases matching TRBD1. The CDR3 has 15 residues. Germline V gene lookup returns CDR1 SGHRS and CDR2 YFSETQ. J gave up 6 bases and V 1 base, and 7 bases lay outside the gene matches.

The V gene is TRBV9, the J gene TRBJ1-3; 8 nucleotides align to TRBD1. Germline V gene data show CDR1 as SGDLS and CDR2 as YYNGEE. J gave up 2 bases and V 1 base, and 5 bases lay outside the gene matches. The CDR3 length is 16 residues. The CDR3 region has the DNA TGTGCCAGCAGCGTATTGCCAGGGGGCACTGGAAACACCATATATTTT. It yields the protein CASSVLPGGTGNTIYF.

The V call is TRBV7-9, the J call TRBJ2-7, with TRBD1 identical over 8 bases. Germline V gene data show CDR1 as SEHNR and CDR2 as FQNEAQ (reference sequence). The CDR3 contains 15 residues. V shed 6 bases, J shed 4 bases, and the junction held 11 bases outside the gene matches. CDR3 nucleotides: TGTGCCAGCAGACAAGGACAGGGAAATTGGTACGAGCAGTACTTC. Residues: CASRQGQGNWYEQYF.

V is TRBV18 and J is TRBJ1-2; D call uncertain. Germline V gene data show CDR1 as KGHSH and CDR2 as LQKENI. This CDR3 has 14 amino acids. V gave up 0 bases and J gave up 4 bases, with 9 bases separating them. CDR3 protein: CASSPPVAFYGYTF. The CDR3 region has the DNA TGTGCCAGCTCACCACCGGTAGCTTTCTATGGCTACACCTTC.

This clone was observed a handful of times. V and J are TRBV2 and TRBJ2-3; 8 nucleotides align to TRBD2. Unmatched junction bases numbered 13, after V lost 6 bases and J lost 5 bases. The CDR3 is made up of 16 amino acids. The germline gives CDR1 SNHLY, CDR2 FYNNEI. DNA for the CDR3: TGTGCCAGCAGAACGGGACTAGTAGCAAGAGTAGATACGCAGTATTTT. Translating it yields CASRTGLVARVDTQYF.

The V call is TRBV3-1 (or the pseudogene TRBV3-2), the J call TRBJ2-7, with D possibly being TRBD2 (6 bases). Trimming shortened V by 2 bases and J by 2 bases, and 13 bases separated the two germline ends. Germline loops: CDR1 LGHDT, CDR2 YNNKEL (reference sequence). This CDR3 comprises 15 residues. The CDR3 sequence: CASSQIDGRTYEQYF. The CDR3 DNA is TGTGCCAGCAGCCAAATAGACGGGAGAACCTACGAGCAGTACTTC.

This rearrangement joins TRBV29-1 to TRBJ2-2, with 10 positions matching TRBD1. Germline V lookup: CDR1 SQVTM, CDR2 ANQGSEA. This CDR3 has 16 amino acids. V shed 4 bases and J 5 bases; nucleotides not matched to a gene: 10. CDR3 loop: CSVARLRDRGTGELFF. The CDR3 region has the DNA TGCAGCGTTGCAAGACTCCGGGACAGGGGAACCGGGGAGCTGTTTTTT.

V gene TRBV7-9 combines with J gene TRBJ2-5; D perhaps matches TRBD2 (5 bases). The CDR3 has 13 residues. CDR1 SEHNR and CDR2 FQNEAQ come from the germline V gene (reference sequence). Trimming took 5 bases from V and 5 from J, leaving 12 bases between them. The CDR3 nucleotides read TGTGCCAGCAGCCCGGGGTGGGGTGAGACCCAGTACTTC. Amino acid sequence: CASSPGWGETQYF. The full variable domain, in which reference TRBV7-9 and TRBJ2-5 provide the parts outside the CDR3, is DTGVSQNPRHKITKRGQNVTFRCDPISEHNRLYWYRQTLGQGPEFLTYFQNEAQLEKSRLLSDRFSAERPKGSFSTLEIQRTEQGDSAMYLCASSPGWGETQYFGPGTRLLVL.

The V and J genes are TRBV7-6 and TRBJ2-7; D perhaps matches TRBD2 (6 bases). Germline V gives CDR1 SGHVS, CDR2 FNYEAQ. V dropped 2 bases and J dropped 6 bases, with 14 bases sitting between them. This CDR3 has 14 residues. In nucleotides, the CDR3 is TGTGCCAGCAGCTTAATGGCTGGAGGGAGCGAGCAGTACTTC. Translation: CASSLMAGGSEQYF.

J is TRBJ2-1 and V is TRBV7-6; TRBD2 matches 10 bases. V dropped 3 bases and J dropped 4; count of bases not matched to a gene: 3. The CDR3 is 15 amino acids. Germline V gene lookup returns CDR1 SGHVS and CDR2 FNYEAQ. The DNA of the CDR3 is TGTGCCAGCAGCTTTACTAGCGGGGTTTACAATGAGCAGTTCTTC. This sequence encodes CASSFTSGVYNEQFF.

The chain employs TRBV5-1 and TRBJ1-2, with TRBD1 as a possible D gene (6 bases). Germline V gene lookup returns CDR1 SGHRS and CDR2 YFSETQ. The CDR3 is 16 amino acids. Trimming took off 0 bases at V and 5 bases at J, with 17 bases between the two ends. The CDR3 reads CASSLEPGQVWYGYTF. In DNA, the CDR3 is TGCGCCAGCAGCTTGGAACCGGGACAAGTGTGGTATGGCTACACCTTC.

This chain connects TRBV2 to TRBJ2-1, with 7 bases matching TRBD2. Germline V CDR1 and CDR2: SNHLY, FYNNEI. V shed 8 bases, J shed 7 bases, and the junction held 14 bases outside the gene matches. The CDR3 extends over 15 amino acids. CDR3 sequence: CASVYGSGLRNEQFF. The CDR3 nucleotides are TGTGCCAGCGTTTACGGTTCGGGACTAAGGAATGAGCAGTTCTTC.

The chain has TRBV7-2 and TRBJ2-3; D ambiguous. Trimming cost V 2 bases and J 5 bases, with 11 bases left between them. CDR1 and CDR2 (germline): SGHTA, FQGNSA. The CDR3 is 14 residues long. In DNA form, the CDR3 reads TGTGCCAGCAGCTTAAGTTTCGCGGAAGATACGCAGTATTTT. This encodes CASSLSFAEDTQYF.

The chain recombines TRBV7-3 with TRBJ1-2; 10 bases are shared with TRBD1. The CDR3 consists of 17 residues. After removal of 5 bases from V and 4 bases from J, the junction contained 13 bases not matched to a gene. CDR1 SGHTA and CDR2 FQGTGA come from the germline V gene. This chain's CDR3 is CASSPSTGGPWGYGYTF. The CDR3 bases are TGTGCCAGCAGCCCCTCGACAGGGGGCCCTTGGGGCTATGGCTACACCTTC.

The CDR3 DNA reads TGTGCCAGCAGTTTTGAGGATACGCAGTATTTT. This encodes CASSFEDTQYF. The gene calls are TRBV27 and TRBJ2-3; D is undetermined. V was trimmed by 3 bases and J by 6 bases, leaving 4 bases between them. The CDR3 covers 11 residues. Germline V gene data show CDR1 as MNHEY and CDR2 as SMNVEV (reference sequence).

This chain joins TRBV11-2 and TRBJ2-6; D perhaps matches TRBD1 (6 bases). The CDR3 is made up of 18 amino acids. The germline V and J ends were trimmed by 1 base and 0 bases, with 13 bases remaining between them. Germline CDR1 reads SGHAT; CDR2 reads FQNNGV. In DNA, the CDR3 is TGTGCCAGCAGCTTAGTTATCCGACAGGCCTCTGGGGCCAACGTCCTGACTTTC. This codes for CASSLVIRQASGANVLTF.